This T cell receptor (beta chain) was sequenced for a study of CD8+ T cells in alopecia areata. Stated treatment: oral pan-JAK inhibitor, 5-10 mg twice daily. cDNA prepared by RNA extraction and subsequent reverse transcription served as the template for sequencing. Using immunoSEQ multiplex PCR, the repertoire was profiled, and TCRdb retains in-frame clones only, with some absent. Here the sample spans some 180,000 clones, approximately 50% being singletons. This CDR3 spans 17 amino acids. Trimming pared 2 bases from V and 2 bases from J, leaving 19 bases between. Germline lookup yields CDR1 SEHNR and CDR2 FQNEAQ (reference sequence).

The source is a human donor with alopecia areata. The rearrangement uses TRBV7-9 and TRBJ2-7; D possibly corresponds to TRBD1 (6 bases). The material was CD8+ T cells sorted from blood, obtained at roughly week 52, from a patient treated with tofacitinib. CDR3 loop: CASSLPYPGEAAYEQYF. As DNA, the CDR3 is TGTGCCAGCAGCTTACCTTATCCAGGGGAAGCTGCCTACGAGCAGTACTTC.